This T cell receptor (beta chain) was identified in a study of blood T cell repertoires in COVID-19. Study overall: Sites across the United States, Italy and Spain contributed samples from acute and convalescent COVID-19. T cells, B-cell-depleted T cells, or PBMCs supplied cDNA or gDNA.

Germline CDR1 LNHDA, CDR2 SQIVND (reference sequence). Trimming at V came to 4 bases and at J to 4 bases, leaving 2 bases not matched to a gene. The CDR3 covers 13 residues. A Seattle source enrolled patients during active infection and followed them longitudinally. TCRdb's copy holds only in-frame clones and misses some; the assay was immunoSEQ multiplex PCR. The sample gives some 220,000 clones, approximately 85% of which show up once; roughly 2.2% is in the top ten. Source material: peripheral blood. The TCR sequence derives from a woman between 65 and 79 years old with COVID-19, enrolled during active disease. The genes are TRBV19 and TRBJ1-1, with 8 positions matching TRBD1. Here the CDR3 DNA reads TGTGCCAGTAGTAACAGGGGGAGCACTGAAGCTTTCTTT. Translated, it gives CASSNRGSTEAFF.